This T cell receptor (beta chain) comes out of a study of vaccination effects on CD4 cells after COVID-19. Following 10 days of culture, CD4+ T cells were isolated. In the case of this clone: Its antigen is unidentified.

The ends were cut back, 5 bases at V and 1 base at J, with 10 bases in the middle. The CDR3 totals 14 residues. Germline assignment: CDR1 MNHEY and CDR2 SMNVEV (reference sequence). Here immunoSEQ multiplex PCR was the method, and the copy in TCRdb shows in-frame clones only, minus some. Among 31,000 or so clones listed, 70% were seen once. The sample was CD4+ T cells from PBMCs cultured without peptide, taken before COVID-19 vaccination. The TCR originated in a human donor who received a COVID-19 vaccine. The chain recombines TRBV27 with TRBJ2-3; D unresolved. The DNA for the CDR3 is TGTGCCAGCAGTCTCTGGGCCCGCACAGATACGCAGTATTTT. Its protein is CASSLWARTDTQYF.